The table lists the clone carrying this T cell receptor beta chain with a few counts. Its target is not known. V lost 0 bases to trimming and J lost 5 bases; unmatched junction nucleotides: 9. The CDR3 length is 16 residues. Germline V gene lookup returns CDR1 LGHNA and CDR2 YSLEER. The data originate from a study of early T cells in non-severe SARS-CoV-2 infection. Study in general: Chains stayed unpaired after sequencing of bulk RNA from unsorted whole blood.

Attached unique molecular identifiers marked individual cDNA molecules. TCRdb reprocessed the 5' RACE reads with MiXCR, giving one entry per CDR3 protein. The sample lists 50,000 to 60,000 distinct CDR3 sequences, under 8.5% seen once, with 5.5% to 7.5% in the top ten. Points from the study as a whole: Clonotype matching in VDJdb favored anti-spike CD8 responses and did not capture private and CD4 specificities.

The chain carries TRBV4-3 and TRBJ1-1; TRBD1 matches 7 bases. This clonotype originated in an adult who was a healthcare worker with PCR-confirmed SARS-CoV-2 infection or an uninfected control (not recorded which). Sequenced here: whole blood, sampled at baseline. CDR3 sequence reads: CASSQEIARGATEAFF. In DNA, the CDR3 is TGCGCCAGCAGCCAAGAAATAGCCAGGGGGGCGACTGAAGCTTTCTTT.